This TCR beta chain comes out of a study of T cell changes during pregnancy in multiple sclerosis. Repertoires were generated with immunoSEQ multiplex PCR, while TCRdb's copy carries only in-frame clones and drops some. The sample has 100,000 or so clones; roughly nine tenths are singletons. Germline V CDR1 and CDR2: MNHEY, SMNVEV (reference sequence). The CDR3 covers 14 residues. Trimming left V 5 bases short and J 5 bases short, with 13 bases between. The clonotype comes from a female donor with multiple sclerosis, enrolled in a pregnancy study. Sequenced here: peripheral blood, sampled in the second trimester of pregnancy. V gene TRBV27 combines with J gene TRBJ1-5; D uncertain. CDR3 DNA sequence: TGTGCCAGCAGTCCGCACAGAGAGCATCAGCCCCAGCATTTT. Translation gives CASSPHREHQPQHF.